This paragraph reports one T cell receptor (beta chain). The table came from immunoSEQ multiplex PCR; TCRdb's copy has only in-frame clones and leaves some out. In the table there are 1.4 million or so clones, roughly 98.5% of which are singletons. This sample is part of a study of shared clonotypes between healthy human individuals. The overall study: The plates for each donor numbered three CD4 naive, three CD4 memory, two CD8 naive and one CD8 memory.

Material for sequencing was naive CD4+ T cells sorted from blood. Subset noted: CD45RA+ positively selected. The origin of this receptor is a man under 40 in good health.

The CDR3 nucleotides read TGTGCCAGCACGGGGCACCCCGGACGTGAAAAACTGTTTTTT. Protein sequence: CASTGHPGREKLFF. The chain recombines TRBV6-6 with TRBJ1-4; TRBD1 is a possible D gene (5 bases). Trimming left V 7 bases short and J 7 bases short, with 16 bases between. The CDR3 contains 14 residues. In germline, CDR1 is MNHNY, CDR2 SVGAGI (reference sequence).